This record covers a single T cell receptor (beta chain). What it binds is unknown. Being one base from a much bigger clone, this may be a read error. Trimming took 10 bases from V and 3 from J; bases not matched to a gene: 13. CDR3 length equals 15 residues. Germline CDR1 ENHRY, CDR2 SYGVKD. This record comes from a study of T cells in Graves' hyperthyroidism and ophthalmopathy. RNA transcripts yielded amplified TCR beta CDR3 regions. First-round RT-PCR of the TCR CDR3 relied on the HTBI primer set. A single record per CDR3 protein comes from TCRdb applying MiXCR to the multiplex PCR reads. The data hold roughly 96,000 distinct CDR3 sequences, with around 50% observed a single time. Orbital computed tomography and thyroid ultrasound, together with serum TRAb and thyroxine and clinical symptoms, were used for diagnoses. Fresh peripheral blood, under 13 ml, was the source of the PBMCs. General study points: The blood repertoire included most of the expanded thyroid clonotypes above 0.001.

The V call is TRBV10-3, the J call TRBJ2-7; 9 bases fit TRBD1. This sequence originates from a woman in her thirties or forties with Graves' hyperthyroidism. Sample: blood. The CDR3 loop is CASSIGTGPFYEQYF. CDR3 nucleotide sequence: TGTGCCAGCTCCATCGGGACAGGGCCATTCTACGAGCAGTACTTC.